The present TCR beta chain was sequenced within a study of T-cell reconstitution after alpha-beta-depleted transplantation in children (dated by TCRdb to about 2016). A note on the overall study: Using TCR repertoire profiling, the study quantitatively followed how T-cell immune reconstitution unfolded in children after TCRalphabeta/CD19-depleted allogeneic hematopoietic cell transplantation.

Overall study outcomes, separate from this receptor: Hyperexpanded clone frequencies declined over subsequent months; after one year, T-cell counts and TCRbeta diversity were mostly attributed to newly produced T cells. About two months after transplant, the apparently early recovery of alphabetaT-cell counts reportedly depended on just several hundred clones that had expanded rapidly and came from non-depleted graft cells. In some patients, high TCRbeta diversity at day 60 was attributed to recipient T cells and intrathymic progenitors that had survived conditioning.

The CDR3 measures 13 amino acids from cysteine to phenylalanine. Only the CDR3 portion is preserved as DNA: 39 bases, with reading frame beginning at the first base. Reading the germline V gene gives CDR1 MNHEY and CDR2 SVGEGT. Deletion took 6 bases off V and 5 bases off J, with a span of 10 bases between the germline ends. This clonotype was observed a handful of times. The antigen it binds to is not known. No base qualities exist here, and no much larger clone lies one base off it. The protocol used for the library was PCR. The listed sequencing device is Illumina HiSeq 2500. To normalize quantification of the TCRbeta repertoire, the TCR libraries were built with molecular barcoding that relied on unique molecular identifiers. TCRdb cleaned the public reads at Q25 with fastp, built clones with MiXCR and kept in-frame beta chains. Each entry is one CDR3 protein sequence, shown with its most common DNA and genes. A total of fewer than 250,000 distinct CDR3 sequences appear in this sample, about 15% of them only once. The ten top clones hold around 45% of the sample.

The sample's treatment or condition label, in plain terms: allogeneic hematopoietic cell transplantation with graft depleted of TCRalphabeta T cells and CD19 B cells. The children who served as transplant recipients had been given grafts of TCRalphabeta/CD19-depleted allogeneic hematopoietic cells. This receptor was obtained from a male patient aged 2-9 years who had a stem cell transplant for acute lymphoblastic leukemia, so the T cells may come from the graft donor. The chain links TRBV6-2 or TRBV6-3 with TRBJ2-2, with the identity of the D gene unclear. The input for sequencing was PBMCs, mostly from graft donor cells, taken 360 days after TCRalphabeta/CD19-depleted stem cell transplant. At the DNA level, the sequence is TGTGCCAGCAGGGGCCTGGGGACCGGGGAGCTGTTTTTT. Translated, it reads CASRGLGTGELFF.